This T cell receptor (beta chain) was retrieved from a study of T cells in Graves' hyperthyroidism and ophthalmopathy. General study findings and limits: Most thyroid clonotypes that were expanded above 0.001 also turned up in blood. Ophthalmopathy could be told apart from stable hyperthyroidism with a 13 V-J model.

In patients aged 18 to 65, hyperthyroidism was newly diagnosed, with duration under 2 months. Clinical symptoms, serum thyroxine and TRAb, thyroid ultrasound and orbital computed tomography were used for the diagnoses. Amplified regions were TCR beta CDR3 sequences from RNA transcripts. HTBI primers were the set used in a first-round RT-PCR of the TCR CDR3. TCRdb reprocessed the multiplex PCR reads with MiXCR, giving one entry per CDR3 protein. The repertoire includes about 360,000 distinct CDR3 sequences, under 15% of them detected once, and 9.2% sits in the top ten. With respect to this clonotype: Its antigen remains unknown.

The CDR3 has 13 residues. Trimming left V 4 bases short and J 1 base short, with 10 bases between. Looked up from germline, CDR1 is SQVTM and CDR2 is ANQGSEA. Sequencing was carried out using blood. The genes are TRBV29-1 and TRBJ1-1; no clear D. The clonotype comes from a woman between 18 and 30 years old with Graves' hyperthyroidism. CDR3 DNA sequence: TGCAGCGTTGGCGTCAGACCGAACACTGAAGCTTTCTTT. Translated, it gives CSVGVRPNTEAFF.